This T cell receptor (beta chain) is from a study of T cell responses to AZD1222 COVID-19 vaccine. Overall study results and limits: It was only six AZD1222 recipients who were seropositive at baseline.

The CDR3 length is 12 residues. Unmatched junction bases numbered 2, after V lost 4 bases and J lost 8 bases. Per the germline V gene, CDR1 is SGHAT and CDR2 is FQDESV (reference sequence). A word on this clone: Its antigen is unidentified.

Produced via immunoSEQ multiplex PCR; TCRdb's table is partial and in-frame only. Among about 200,000 clones, roughly 88% were seen once, and the ten largest hold roughly 8%. This TCR came from an adult in good health. The chain couples TRBV11-1 to TRBJ2-1, with 7 bases identical to TRBD1. This sample comprised peripheral blood, obtained on day 0 of AZD1222 vaccination. The CDR3 region has the DNA TGTGCCAGCAGCTCAACAGGGGATGAGCAGTTCTTC. Protein product: CASSSTGDEQFF.